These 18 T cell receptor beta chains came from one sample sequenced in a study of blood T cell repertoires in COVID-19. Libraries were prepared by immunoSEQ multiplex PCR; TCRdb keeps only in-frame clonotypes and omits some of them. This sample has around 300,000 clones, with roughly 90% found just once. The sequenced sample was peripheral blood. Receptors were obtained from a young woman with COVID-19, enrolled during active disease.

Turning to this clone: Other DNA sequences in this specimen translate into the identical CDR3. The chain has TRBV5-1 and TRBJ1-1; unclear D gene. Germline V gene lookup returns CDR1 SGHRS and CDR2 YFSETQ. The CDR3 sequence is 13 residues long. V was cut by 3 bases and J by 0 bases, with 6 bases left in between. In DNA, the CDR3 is TGCGCCAGCAGCTCGGGAATGAACACTGAAGCTTTCTTT. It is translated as CASSSGMNTEAFF.

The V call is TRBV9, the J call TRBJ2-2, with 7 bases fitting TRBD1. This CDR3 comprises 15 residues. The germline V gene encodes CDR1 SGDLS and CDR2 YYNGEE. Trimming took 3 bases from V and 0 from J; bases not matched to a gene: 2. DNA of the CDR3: TGTGCCAGCAGCGGGGGGACAGCGAACACCGGGGAGCTGTTTTTT. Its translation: CASSGGTANTGELFF.

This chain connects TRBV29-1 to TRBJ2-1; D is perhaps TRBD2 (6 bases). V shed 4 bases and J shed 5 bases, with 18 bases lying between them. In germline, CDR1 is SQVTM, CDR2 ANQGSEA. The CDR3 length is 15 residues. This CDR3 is CSVAAGTLNHNEQFF. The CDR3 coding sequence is TGCAGCGTTGCCGCCGGGACTTTGAATCACAATGAGCAGTTCTTC.

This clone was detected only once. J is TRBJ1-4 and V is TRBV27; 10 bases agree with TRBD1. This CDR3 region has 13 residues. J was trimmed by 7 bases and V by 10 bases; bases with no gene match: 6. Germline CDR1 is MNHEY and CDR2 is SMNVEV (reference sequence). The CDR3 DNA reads TGTGCCACCCGACAGGGGGCGAGTGAAAAACTGTTTTTT. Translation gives CATRQGASEKLFF. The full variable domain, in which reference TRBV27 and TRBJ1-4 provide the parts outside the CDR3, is EAQVTQNPRYLITVTGKKLTVTCSQNMNHEYMSWYRQDPGLGLRQIYYSMNVEVTDKGDVPEGYKVSRKEKRNFPLILESPSPNQTSLYFCATRQGASEKLFFGSGTQLSVL.

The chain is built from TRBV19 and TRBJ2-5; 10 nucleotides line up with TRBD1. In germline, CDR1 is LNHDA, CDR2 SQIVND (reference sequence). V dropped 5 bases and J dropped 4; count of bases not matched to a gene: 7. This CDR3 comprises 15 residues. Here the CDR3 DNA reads TGTGCCAGTAGTGTACGGGACAGGGGAGGAGAGACCCAGTACTTC. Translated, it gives CASSVRDRGGETQYF.

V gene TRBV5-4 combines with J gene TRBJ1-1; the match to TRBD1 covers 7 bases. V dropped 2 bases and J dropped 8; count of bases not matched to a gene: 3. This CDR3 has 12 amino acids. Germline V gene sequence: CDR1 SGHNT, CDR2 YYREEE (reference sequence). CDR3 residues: CASSFLGGEAFF. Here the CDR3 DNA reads TGTGCCAGCAGCTTTTTAGGGGGCGAAGCTTTCTTT.

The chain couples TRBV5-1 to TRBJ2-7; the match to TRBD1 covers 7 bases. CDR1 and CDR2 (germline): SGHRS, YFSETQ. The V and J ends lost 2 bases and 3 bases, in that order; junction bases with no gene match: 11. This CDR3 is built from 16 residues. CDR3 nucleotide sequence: TGCGCCAGCAGCTTTCTCATCGGGACAGCAGGCTACGAGCAGTACTTC. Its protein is CASSFLIGTAGYEQYF.

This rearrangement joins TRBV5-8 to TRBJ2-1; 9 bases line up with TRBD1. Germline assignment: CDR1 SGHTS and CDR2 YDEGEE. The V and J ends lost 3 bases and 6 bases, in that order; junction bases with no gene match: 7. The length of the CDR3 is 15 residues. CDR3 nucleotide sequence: TGTGCCAGCAGCTACGGGACAGGGATTTTCAATGAGCAGTTCTTC. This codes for CASSYGTGIFNEQFF.

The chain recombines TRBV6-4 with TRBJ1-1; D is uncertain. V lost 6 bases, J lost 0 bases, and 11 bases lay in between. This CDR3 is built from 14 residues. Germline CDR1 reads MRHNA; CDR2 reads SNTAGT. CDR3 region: CASRGTDLNTEAFF. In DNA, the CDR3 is TGTGCCAGCAGGGGTACCGACTTGAACACTGAAGCTTTCTTT.

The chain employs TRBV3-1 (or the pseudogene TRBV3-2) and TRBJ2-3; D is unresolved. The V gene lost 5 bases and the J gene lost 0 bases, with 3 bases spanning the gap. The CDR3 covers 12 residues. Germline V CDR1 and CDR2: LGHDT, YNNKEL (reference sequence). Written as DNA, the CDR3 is TGTGCCAGCAGCTATAGCACAGATACGCAGTATTTT. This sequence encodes CASSYSTDTQYF.

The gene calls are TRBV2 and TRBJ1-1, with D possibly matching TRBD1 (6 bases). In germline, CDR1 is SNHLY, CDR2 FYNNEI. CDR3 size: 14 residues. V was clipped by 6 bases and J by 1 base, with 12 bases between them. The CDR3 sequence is CASRSDRQNTEAFF. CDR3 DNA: TGTGCCAGCAGATCGGACAGACAGAACACTGAAGCTTTCTTT.

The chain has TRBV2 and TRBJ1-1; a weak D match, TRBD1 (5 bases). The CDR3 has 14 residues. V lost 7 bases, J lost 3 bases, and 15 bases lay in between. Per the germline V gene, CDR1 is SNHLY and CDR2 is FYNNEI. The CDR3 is CASIPQWGHTEAFF. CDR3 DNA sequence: TGTGCCAGCATCCCGCAATGGGGCCACACTGAAGCTTTCTTT.

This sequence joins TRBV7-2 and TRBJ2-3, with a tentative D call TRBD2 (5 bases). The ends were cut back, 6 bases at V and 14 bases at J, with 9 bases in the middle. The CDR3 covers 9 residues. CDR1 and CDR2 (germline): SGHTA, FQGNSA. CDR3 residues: CASSTAVYF. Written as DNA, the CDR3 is TGTGCCAGCAGTACAGCGGTGTATTTT.

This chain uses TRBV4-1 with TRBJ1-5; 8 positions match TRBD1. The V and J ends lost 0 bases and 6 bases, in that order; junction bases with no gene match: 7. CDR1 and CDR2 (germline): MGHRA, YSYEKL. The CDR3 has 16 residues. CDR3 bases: TGCGCCAGCAGCCAAGAGGAAATAACAGGGGGTCAGCCCCAGCATTTT. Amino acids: CASSQEEITGGQPQHF.

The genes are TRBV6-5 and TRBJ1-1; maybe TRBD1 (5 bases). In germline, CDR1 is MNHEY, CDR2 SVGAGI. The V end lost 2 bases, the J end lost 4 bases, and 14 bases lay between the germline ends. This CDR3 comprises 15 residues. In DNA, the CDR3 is TGTGCCAGCAGTTACCCCTTGACAGACCTCACTGAAGCTTTCTTT. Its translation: CASSYPLTDLTEAFF.

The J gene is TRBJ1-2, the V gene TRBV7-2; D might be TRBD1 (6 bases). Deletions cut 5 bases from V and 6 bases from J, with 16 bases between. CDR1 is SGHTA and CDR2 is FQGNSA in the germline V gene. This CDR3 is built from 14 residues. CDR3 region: CASSPQAGDHGYTF. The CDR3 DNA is TGTGCCAGCAGCCCCCAGGCAGGGGACCATGGCTACACCTTC. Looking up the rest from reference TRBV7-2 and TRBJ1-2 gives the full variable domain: GAGVSQSPSNKVTEKGKDVELRCDPISGHTALYWYRQSLGQGLEFLIYFQGNSAPDKSGLPSDRFSAERTGGSVSTLTIQRTQQEDSAVYLCASSPQAGDHGYTFGSGTRLTVV.

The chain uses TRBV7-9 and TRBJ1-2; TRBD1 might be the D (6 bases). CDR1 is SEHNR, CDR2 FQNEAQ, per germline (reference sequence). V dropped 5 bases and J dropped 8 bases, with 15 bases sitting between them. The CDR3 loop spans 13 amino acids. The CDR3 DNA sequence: TGTGCCAGCAGCACGACAGGCGCGAGCGGCTACACCTTC. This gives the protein CASSTTGASGYTF.

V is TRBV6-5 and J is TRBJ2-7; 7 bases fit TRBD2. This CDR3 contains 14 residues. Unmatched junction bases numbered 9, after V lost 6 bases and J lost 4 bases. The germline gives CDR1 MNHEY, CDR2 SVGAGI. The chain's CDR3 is CASSLGRELYEQYF. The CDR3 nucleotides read TGTGCCAGCAGCCTGGGGCGGGAGCTATACGAGCAGTACTTC.